This TCR beta chain was documented in a study of blood T cell repertoires in COVID-19 (dated by TCRdb to 2018 to 2021). Notes on the research overall: Samples from collaborators originated in the United States, Italy and Spain and spanned both the acute and convalescent phases of COVID-19. The sample metadata nearly always contained a de-identified subject ID, COVID-19 status, age in years and sex. The repertoires were made available in a free public database intended to serve as a resource for research on the immune response to SARS-CoV-2. Deeply sampled blood TCRbeta repertoires from subjects exposed to, actively infected with, or recovered from COVID-19 were included in the dataset. The prospective study material was composed of cDNA or gDNA derived from T cells, B-cell-depleted T cells, or PBMCs. The samples were drawn from the first 160 participants of the ongoing ImmuneRACE study and from more than 1,000 subjects provided by 6 global collaborators. Where HLA class I and class II types were available, the types were taken from metadata supplied by the sample provider, not from assay-based typing. Study-level results and caveats: How much clinical and demographic metadata was included differed by source and by participant, and the metadata was provided uncurated.

The immunoSEQ Assay, a bias-controlled multiplex PCR, was used to amplify TCRbeta CDR3 regions from genomic DNA. The source study handled its data this way. The number of nucleated cells in each sample was estimated from the amplification of reference gene primers within the assay. Sequence reads were collapsed and filtered to measure the absolute abundance of every unique TCRbeta CDR3 rearrangement. For each sample, productive Simpson clonality was calculated as the square root of Simpson's diversity index across productive rearrangements. What TCRdb holds here is the immuneACCESS table cut down to in-frame rearrangements. Part of the clones is not present; checked against another copy, under half of the missing clones reflect an unresolved V gene, and the others are unexplained. For V, J and clone size, that table is used; D and trimming come from the DNA. In all, the sample holds around 200,000 clones, and more than 75% of those were seen once. About 2.5% of the sample belongs to the ten largest clones.

Whole blood was collected in K2EDTA tubes by collaborating institutions according to the institutions' own protocols. For TCRbeta analysis, collaborator samples were shipped as frozen whole blood, as isolated PBMCs, or as DNA extracted from either sample type. Note on this clone: Its antigen target is currently unknown. Within one base of it there is no much larger clone, and no base qualities were kept.

Measured from the cysteine to the phenylalanine, the CDR3 is 15 residues long. Only the CDR3 DNA is retained, 45 bases long and in frame from the first base. V loses 1 base of germline sequence and J loses 1 base, and the interval between the two ends is 8 bases. From the germline V gene, CDR1 is SGDLS and CDR2 is YYNGEE. The clonotype comes from a man aged 40-55 years with active or convalescent COVID-19. Recombination joined TRBV9 with TRBJ1-4; 6 matching bases give a weak D call of TRBD1. The sample consisted of peripheral blood. The CDR3 in this case is CASSVQGQTNEKLFF. The nucleotide sequence reads as follows: TGTGCCAGCAGCGTACAGGGGCAAACTAATGAAAAACTGTTTTTT.